Each of the 4 T cell receptor beta chains below was sequenced from the same sample in a study of cytomegalovirus exposure and HLA in healthy donors. The study ran its PCR with 60 Vbeta and 13 Jbeta primers. Produced via immunoSEQ multiplex PCR; TCRdb's table is partial and in-frame only. This sample carries about 160,000 clones, about 72% of them seen once, and the ten largest clones take over 1.1%. Source material: PBMCs. The receptors come from a man aged 60 to 75 in good health and CMV-seronegative.

In its sample, this clone was seen a few times. The chain employs TRBV19 and TRBJ1-1; TRBD1 aligns across 10 bases. The CDR3 length is 14 residues. Germline V gene lookup returns CDR1 LNHDA and CDR2 SQIVND (reference sequence). The J segment lost 10 bases and the V segment lost 4 bases, leaving 9 bases of the junction unmatched. The CDR3 region is CASSSEDRGILAFF. The CDR3 DNA sequence: TGTGCCAGTAGTAGCGAGGACAGGGGGATTTTAGCTTTCTTT.

V and J are TRBV4-2 and TRBJ2-1; TRBD2 agrees at 7 bases. V gave up 1 base and J gave up 8 bases; unmatched junction bases: 2. The germline V gene encodes CDR1 LGHNA and CDR2 YNFKEQ. The length of the CDR3 is 13 residues. This CDR3 is CASSQVGRDEQFF. In nucleotides, the CDR3 is TGTGCCAGCAGCCAAGTTGGGAGGGATGAGCAGTTCTTC.

The rearrangement joins TRBV7-2 to TRBJ2-1, with 14 positions matching TRBD2. V was pared by 0 bases and J by 13 bases, with 8 bases of the junction left unmatched. CDR1 SGHTA and CDR2 FQGNSA come from the germline V gene. This CDR3 has 16 amino acids. The CDR3 loop is CASSLAGTSGSGGQFF. The CDR3 region has the DNA TGTGCCAGCAGCTTAGCTGGGACTAGCGGGAGTGGCGGACAGTTCTTC. The whole variable domain, filled in from reference TRBV7-2 and TRBJ2-1, reads GAGVSQSPSNKVTEKGKDVELRCDPISGHTALYWYRQSLGQGLEFLIYFQGNSAPDKSGLPSDRFSAERTGGSVSTLTIQRTQQEDSAVYLCASSLAGTSGSGGQFFGPGTRLTVL.

The chain uses TRBV7-2 and TRBJ2-3, with 9 bases fitting TRBD1. CDR3 length equals 15 residues. Germline-derived CDR1 and CDR2 are SGHTA and FQGNSA. Trimming at V came to 3 bases and at J to 2 bases, leaving 3 bases not matched to a gene. CDR3: CASSFDRGFTDTQYF. The CDR3, as DNA: TGTGCCAGCAGCTTTGACAGGGGGTTCACAGATACGCAGTATTTT.